The sequence of this T cell receptor beta chain was determined in a study of CD8+ T cells in alopecia areata. After isolation, RNA underwent reverse transcription to generate cDNA as the sequencing template. TCRdb's table, derived via immunoSEQ multiplex PCR, lists solely in-frame clones and lacks some. The sample consists of around 180,000 clones, 64% of them appearing once. Noted treatment: oral pan-JAK inhibitor, 5-10 mg twice daily. V lost 4 bases and J 0 bases, leaving 13 bases between the germline ends. Germline assignment: CDR1 MNHEY and CDR2 SVGAGI. This CDR3 is built from 15 residues. This clonotype was obtained from a human donor with alopecia areata. The specimen comprised CD4+ T cells sorted from blood, sampled between weeks 49 and 50, from a patient treated with tofacitinib. The chain links TRBV6-5 to TRBJ2-7, with no clear D. The CDR3 sequence: CASSWSKKGSYEQYF. CDR3 sequence (DNA): TGTGCCAGCAGTTGGTCGAAGAAGGGCTCCTACGAGCAGTACTTC.